This T cell receptor (beta chain) was identified in a study of cytomegalovirus exposure and HLA in healthy donors. Study conclusions and caveats: Of the V segments, some could not be distinguished, including TRBV6-2 and TRBV6-3, and were excluded. Common viral pathogens (according to a later analysis) appeared linked to several of the most significant clusters. Donor immune exposure was known only as CMV serostatus.

Healthy individuals who donated bone marrow served as the donors. V lost 5 bases to trimming and J lost 9 bases, with 11 bases between them. The CDR3 length is 12 residues. In germline, CDR1 is SGHAT, CDR2 FQNNGV. Vbeta (60) and Jbeta (13) primers were used in the PCR. Sequencing used immunoSEQ multiplex PCR; TCRdb keeps in-frame clones, though not all of them. The table includes approximately 270,000 clones, 75% to 90% detected once. Notes on this clone: The antigen is not known.

The sequencing sample was made of PBMCs. This receptor was identified in a girl aged 2 to 10 in good health and CMV-seronegative. The V gene is TRBV11-2, the J gene TRBJ2-1; D perhaps matches TRBD2 (5 bases). The CDR3 loop reads CASSPSRGEQFF. Here the CDR3 DNA reads TGTGCCAGCAGCCCCTCTCGGGGTGAGCAGTTCTTC. Based on the CDR3 plus reference TRBV11-2 and TRBJ2-1, the full variable domain is EAGVAQSPRYKIIEKRQSVAFWCNPISGHATLYWYQQILGQGPKLLIQFQNNGVVDDSQLPKDRFSAERLKGVDSTLKIQPAKLEDSAVYLCASSPSRGEQFFGPGTRLTVL.